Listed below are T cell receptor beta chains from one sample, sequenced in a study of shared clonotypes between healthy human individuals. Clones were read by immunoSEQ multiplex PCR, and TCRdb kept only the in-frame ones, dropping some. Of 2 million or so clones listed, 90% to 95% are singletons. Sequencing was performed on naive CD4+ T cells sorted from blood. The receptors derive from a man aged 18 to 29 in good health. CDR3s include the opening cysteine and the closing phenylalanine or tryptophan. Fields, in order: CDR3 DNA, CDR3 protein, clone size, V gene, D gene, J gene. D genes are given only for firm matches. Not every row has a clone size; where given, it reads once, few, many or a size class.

TGTGCCAGCACCACCGGGGGACAGGGCGGCACTGAAGCTTTCTTT,CASTTGGQGGTEAFF,NA,TRBV7-9,TRBD1,TRBJ1-1
TGTGCCAGCAGGGGCACGGACACCGCCTACGAGCAGTACTTC,CASRGTDTAYEQYF,NA,TRBV2,NA,TRBJ2-7
TGTGCCAGCAGTTTAGGTAGCTCTGGGGCCAACGTCCTGACTTTC,CASSLGSSGANVLTF,NA,TRBV28,NA,TRBJ2-6
TGTGCCAGCAGTGAAGCAGGGGCCTCTAATGAAAAACTGTTTTTT,CASSEAGASNEKLFF,once,TRBV2,NA,TRBJ1-4
TGTGCCAGCTCACCACCTTCGCGCGCAGATACGCAGTATTTT,CASSPPSRADTQYF,NA,TRBV18,NA,TRBJ2-3
TGTGCCAGCTTATCATATGGACACCTCGAGAACACTGAAGCTTTCTTT,CASLSYGHLENTEAFF,NA,TRBV28,NA,TRBJ1-1
TGTGCCAGCAGCGTAGGTGACAGGGAAGGCGGCTACACCTTC,CASSVGDREGGYTF,NA,TRBV9,TRBD1,TRBJ1-2
TGTGCCTGGAGTGTCATCCAGGGCAGTCCGAACACTGAAGCTTTCTTT,CAWSVIQGSPNTEAFF,once,TRBV30,NA,TRBJ1-1
TGTGCCATCAGGGCAGGGGGTTCAAATCAGCCCCAGCATTTT,CAIRAGGSNQPQHF,NA,TRBV10-3,TRBD1,TRBJ1-5
TGTGCCAGCAGGGTCAGCCTTGGACAGAACTACGAGCAGTACTTC,CASRVSLGQNYEQYF,NA,TRBV2,NA,TRBJ2-7
TGTGCCACCAGCAGAGATCACTCCACCCCCAGGGGGGTCGTCGAAAACTATGGCTACACCTTC,CATSRDHSTPRGVVENYGYTF,NA,TRBV15,TRBD1,TRBJ1-2
TGTGCCTGGAGTGAGGTCGGCGGATCCTACGAGCAGTACTTC,CAWSEVGGSYEQYF,NA,TRBV30,NA,TRBJ2-7
TGTGCCAGCAGCCCCAGGGTAATGTCGGCAGATACGCAGTATTTT,CASSPRVMSADTQYF,NA,TRBV28,NA,TRBJ2-3
TGTGCCAGCAGTTACGCTAGCGGGTCATACGAGCAGTACTTC,CASSYASGSYEQYF,NA,TRBV6-6,TRBD2,TRBJ2-7
TGCAGCGCCGCCCGACTAGGGGGGCAAGAGACCCAGTACTTC,CSAARLGGQETQYF,once,TRBV29-1,NA,TRBJ2-5
TGTGCCAGCAGCAGACAGGGTTCTGATCAGCCCCAGCATTTT,CASSRQGSDQPQHF,NA,TRBV5-4,TRBD1,TRBJ1-5
TGTGCCAGCAGAATCCGGGACAGGGGTGGTCAGCCCCAGCATTTT,CASRIRDRGGQPQHF,NA,TRBV28,TRBD1,TRBJ1-5
TGCGCCAGCAGCTTGGATGACAGGGTCTCAGACGAGCAGTACTTC,CASSLDDRVSDEQYF,NA,TRBV5-1,TRBD1,TRBJ2-7
TGTGCCAGCAGTTTCCAACCGGGACGTTTCTCCGGGGCCAACGTCCTGACTTTC,CASSFQPGRFSGANVLTF,NA,TRBV28,NA,TRBJ2-6
TGTGCCAGCAGCCAACGACTTATTACGGATTATGGCTACACCTTC,CASSQRLITDYGYTF,NA,TRBV14,NA,TRBJ1-2
TGTGCCAGCAGCTTAAACAGCCTGCGTGAGCAGTACTTC,CASSLNSLREQYF,NA,TRBV11-3,NA,TRBJ2-7
TGTGCCAGCTCACCCGTGGTGGGAAGGGCGAACTATGGCTACACCTTC,CASSPVVGRANYGYTF,NA,TRBV18,NA,TRBJ1-2